Listed here are 25 T cell receptor beta chains from one sample, sequenced in a study of molecular identifiers for immune sequencing clone quantification. TCRdb processed the PCR reads anew with MiXCR; each CDR3 protein has one entry. The repertoire consists of a few hundred thousand distinct CDR3 sequences, with roughly a quarter occurring once and the leading ten covering 0.65% to 0.95%. The specimen sequenced was naive CD8+ T cells from blood, with Jurkat cell RNA spiked in. Subset specified: FACS-sorted CD8+CD4-CCR7+CD45RA+ naive T cells. These receptors originate from a human donor in good health. Some libraries in this study had Jurkat cell RNA spiked in.

On this clonotype: Because the CDR3 is missing its conserved closing phenylalanine or tryptophan, this is likely a read error. The chain links TRBV6-5 to TRBJ2-1; D not certain. Germline V CDR1 and CDR2: MNHEY, SVGAGI. Trimming removed 2 bases at V and 3 bases at J, with 20 bases between. CDR3 length equals 18 residues. The CDR3 loop is CASSYPISSARIYNEQFY. The CDR3 nucleotides are TGTGCCAGCAGTTACCCAATTAGTTCAGCGCGGATCTACAATGAGCAGTTCTAC.

The V and J genes are TRBV7-8 and TRBJ1-1; 8 bases line up with TRBD1. The V segment lost 2 bases and the J segment 1 base; nucleotides outside the gene matches: 9. Germline V gene sequence: CDR1 SGHVS, CDR2 FQNEAQ. The CDR3 loop spans 17 amino acids. CDR3 sequence reads: CASSLWTGLASNTEAFF. CDR3 in DNA: TGTGCCAGCAGCTTATGGACAGGGCTAGCTTCGAACACTGAAGCTTTCTTT.

The V call is TRBV6-2 or TRBV6-3, the J call TRBJ1-4; tentative D call: TRBD1 (6 bases). The ends were cut back, 4 bases at V and 8 bases at J, with 14 bases in the middle. This CDR3 contains 14 residues. CDR1 is MNHEY, CDR2 SVGEGT, per germline. This chain's CDR3 is CASSFRDNGEKLFF. In nucleotides, the CDR3 is TGTGCCAGCAGTTTCCGGGACAACGGAGAAAAACTGTTTTTT.

The chain has TRBV12-3 or TRBV12-4 and TRBJ1-2; D is perhaps TRBD1 (5 bases). V was trimmed by 5 bases and J by 8 bases, leaving 21 bases between them. The CDR3 sequence is 15 residues long. CDR3 sequence: CASSVYRDAGGGYTF. The CDR3 region has the DNA TGTGCCAGCAGTGTGTACCGGGACGCAGGCGGCGGCTACACCTTC.

V gene TRBV5-1 combines with J gene TRBJ2-3; 9 bases are shared with TRBD2. The CDR3 has 16 residues. Germline CDR1 SGHRS, CDR2 YFSETQ. Germline trimming cut 0 bases from V and 4 bases from J; bases unmatched to any gene: 6. The CDR3 reads CASSLEGGGAPDTQYF. DNA of the CDR3: TGCGCCAGCAGCTTGGAGGGCGGGGGGGCGCCAGATACGCAGTATTTT.

The chain is built from TRBV4-1 and TRBJ2-5, with 9 bases that match TRBD2. The germline V gene encodes CDR1 MGHRA and CDR2 YSYEKL. The CDR3 has 16 amino acids. V shed 4 bases and J 5 bases; nucleotides not matched to a gene: 11. CDR3 loop: CASSPWGGGASETQYF. The DNA for the CDR3 is TGCGCCAGCAGCCCGTGGGGCGGGGGGGCATCTGAGACCCAGTACTTC.

Comments on this clonotype: A read error may account for a junction end that differs from germline. The rearrangement uses TRBV12-3 or TRBV12-4 and TRBJ1-1; D is ambiguous. The CDR3 has 13 residues. The CDR3 spells CASSFRDPAEALF. The CDR3 DNA follows: TGTGCGAGCAGTTTTCGGGATCCAGCTGAAGCTCTCTTT.

Details on this clonotype: A much larger clone sits a single nucleotide away, making a read error possible. The DNA of the CDR3 is TGTGCCAGCAGCTTAAGGACTAGCGGGGCCACAGATACGCAGTATTTT. It encodes CASSLRTSGATDTQYF. The J gene is TRBJ2-3, the V gene TRBV11-3, with 12 bases matching TRBD2. With 2 bases clipped from V and 2 bases from J, the junction kept 2 bases outside the gene matches. The CDR3 length is 16 residues. The germline gives CDR1 SGHNT, CDR2 YENEEA.

The chain has TRBV15 and TRBJ2-7, with TRBD2 as a possible D gene (7 bases). This CDR3 comprises 15 residues. CDR1 LNHNV and CDR2 YYDKDF come from the germline V gene (reference sequence). The V end was cut by 5 bases, the J end by 5 bases, with 19 bases between. The CDR3 DNA reads as TGTGCCACCAGCTTGAGACGGGGGGCGAGCCACGAGCAGTACTTC. Encoded protein: CATSLRRGASHEQYF.

The rearrangement links TRBV28 to TRBJ2-7, with 14 positions matching TRBD2. Germline CDR1 is MDHEN and CDR2 is SYDVKM. CDR3 size: 16 residues. V gave up 5 bases and J gave up 7 bases; unmatched junction bases: 10. The DNA of the CDR3 is TGTGCCAGCAGTCTGGGACTAGCGGGAGCTCCTCTTGAGCAGTACTTC. This sequence encodes CASSLGLAGAPLEQYF.

This clonotype was recorded many times. The chain links TRBV28 to TRBJ1-5, with TRBD1 as a possible D gene (6 bases). V lost 11 bases, J lost 7 bases, and 24 bases lay in between. In germline, CDR1 is MDHEN, CDR2 SYDVKM. The CDR3 has 15 amino acids. The CDR3 loop reads CASSLTWGREQPQHF. The CDR3, as DNA: TGTGCCTCCTCTTTGACCTGGGGGCGCGAACAGCCCCAGCATTTT.

This clonotype has just a few counts. The gene calls are TRBV30 and TRBJ1-1; D is unclear. V was cut by 0 bases and J by 3 bases, with 8 bases left in between. The CDR3 contains 13 residues. Germline-derived CDR1 and CDR2 are GTSNPN and SVGIG (reference sequence). The CDR3, as DNA: TGTGCCTGGAGTGTAAGGCAGTACACTGAAGCTTTCTTT. Translating gives CAWSVRQYTEAFF.

A remark on this clonotype: A clone one base away is much larger, so this may be a read error. The rearrangement uses TRBV28 and TRBJ2-5; D may be TRBD1 (5 bases). The length of the CDR3 is 13 residues. Germline V gene data show CDR1 as MDHEN and CDR2 as SYDVKM. The CDR3 region is CASNSWGQEPQYF. DNA of the CDR3: TGTGCCAGCAATAGTTGGGGCCAAGAGCCCCAGTACTTC.

About this clonotype: One end of the junction does not line up with germline, which may come from a read error. The rearrangement links TRBV7-7 to TRBJ2-7; 8 nucleotides line up with TRBD1. The germline CDR1 and CDR2 sequences are SSHAT and FNYEAQ (reference sequence). CDR3 length: 15 amino acids. The CDR3 is CASSVGQGETYEQYF. The CDR3 bases are TGTGCTAGCAGCGTAGGACAGGGTGAAACCTACGAGCAGTACTTC.

This clonotype was seen ten or more times. This chain connects TRBV9 to TRBJ2-5, with no clear D. This CDR3 has 13 residues. V was cut by 3 bases and J by 0 bases, with 6 bases left in between. Per the germline V gene, CDR1 is SGDLS and CDR2 is YYNGEE. The CDR3 DNA reads as TGTGCCAGCAGCGACCGGTACCAAGAGACCCAGTACTTC. Protein sequence: CASSDRYQETQYF.

The chain combines TRBV11-2 with TRBJ2-7; 10 nucleotides match TRBD2. The ends lost 5 bases at V and 3 bases at J; junction bases unmatched: 7. CDR3 length: 15 residues. Per germline, CDR1 SGHAT and CDR2 FQNNGV. CDR3 sequence reads: CASSPYRTSGYEQYF. DNA for the CDR3: TGTGCCAGCAGCCCCTACCGGACTAGCGGCTACGAGCAGTACTTC.

This clonotype was observed a few times. The chain uses TRBV6-2 or TRBV6-3 and TRBJ2-3; D gene uncertain. The germline V gene has CDR1 MNHEY and CDR2 SVGEGT. The CDR3 loop spans 13 amino acids. The V end was cut by 6 bases, the J end by 3 bases, with 10 bases between. CDR3 sequence: CASSNPRTDTQYF. Written as DNA, the CDR3 is TGTGCCAGCAGCAATCCGAGAACAGATACGCAGTATTTT.

A few counts support this clonotype. The chain couples TRBV27 to TRBJ1-5; D gene uncertain. The germline V gene encodes CDR1 MNHEY and CDR2 SMNVEV (reference sequence). The CDR3 is 13 residues long. Trimming stripped 10 bases from V and 4 bases from J, with 14 bases between. The CDR3 DNA sequence: TGTGCCACCCGGTTGGCTCTTAATCAGCCCCAGCATTTT. The encoded protein is CATRLALNQPQHF.

The chain recombines TRBV10-3 with TRBJ2-7; D tentatively fits TRBD1 or TRBD2 (5 bases each). The germline gives CDR1 ENHRY, CDR2 SYGVKD. With 4 bases removed from V and 3 bases from J, the gap between germline ends came to 16 bases. The CDR3 extends over 15 amino acids. The CDR3 nucleotides are TGTGCCATCAGTGGACGCCGGGACGGACACTACGAGCAGTACTTC. Translated: CAISGRRDGHYEQYF.

The chain uses TRBV20-1 and TRBJ2-7; 7 nucleotides match TRBD1. CDR1 is DFQATT and CDR2 is SNEGSKA in the germline V gene (reference sequence). This CDR3 is built from 14 residues. V gave up 5 bases and J gave up 7 bases; unmatched junction bases: 14. This CDR3 is CSAFGDSGLWEQYF. CDR3 DNA: TGCAGTGCTTTCGGGGACAGCGGCTTGTGGGAGCAGTACTTC.

For this clonotype: A clone one base away is much larger, so this may be a read error. The chain links TRBV20-1 to TRBJ1-5, with D uncertain. The CDR3 length is 15 residues. Looked up from germline, CDR1 is DFQATT and CDR2 is SNEGSKA (reference sequence). The CDR3 DNA is TGCAGTACTAGAGATTTACGGGGTCCCAATCAGCCCCAGCATTTT. Translated, it gives CSTRDLRGPNQPQHF.

Of note for this clonotype: One base away lies a much larger clone, so this may be a sequencing read error. The chain employs TRBV27 and TRBJ1-2; TRBD1 might be the D (5 bases). CDR3 size: 13 residues. CDR1 MNHEY and CDR2 SMNVEV come from the germline V gene (reference sequence). The CDR3 region has the DNA TGTGCCAGCAGTTTTAAGGGGAACTGTGGCTACACCTTC. As protein: CASSFKGNCGYTF.

This clonotype was counted between two and nine times. In DNA, the CDR3 is TGCGCCAGCAGCCCTTCTTTGGGATTGGCTGAAAAACTGTTTTTT. The encoded protein is CASSPSLGLAEKLFF. The chain has TRBV4-3 and TRBJ1-4; D is unresolved. Trimming took off 4 bases at V and 7 bases at J, with 16 bases between the two ends. CDR1 and CDR2 from the germline V gene are LGHNA and YSLEER. The CDR3 contains 15 residues.

This clonotype was seen at least ten times. The chain employs TRBV7-6 and TRBJ2-3, with D unresolved. Trimming removed 4 bases from V and 1 base from J, with 12 bases in between. CDR3 length equals 15 residues. Germline values: CDR1 SGHVS, CDR2 FNYEAQ. The CDR3, as DNA: TGTGCCAGCAGCTGGACGGCCGAGCGCACAGATACGCAGTATTTT. Its protein is CASSWTAERTDTQYF.

This clonotype was seen many times. The V call is TRBV7-2, the J call TRBJ2-1; D is uncertain. Germline V gene sequence: CDR1 SGHTA, CDR2 FQGNSA. V shed 8 bases and J shed 0 bases, with 14 bases lying between them. The CDR3 loop spans 15 amino acids. The CDR3 nucleotides read TGTGCCAGCTCCCTGGCTAAAAGCTCCTACAATGAGCAGTTCTTC. Its translation is CASSLAKSSYNEQFF.